Listed below are T cell receptor beta chains from one sample, sequenced in a study of OX40 agonist ivuxolimab in advanced cancers. Using immunoSEQ multiplex PCR, the repertoire was profiled, and TCRdb retains in-frame clones only, with some absent. The profile shows about 130,000 clones, 85% to 95% of them singletons. Source: CD4+ or CD8+ T cells sorted from blood, taken in a trial of the OX40 agonist ivuxolimab. All receptors come from an adult with an advanced solid tumor such as melanoma, head and neck, liver or kidney cancer. The CDR3 runs from the conserved cysteine through the conserved F or W. The D gene is left open where the match is weak. Part of the rows lack a size; the others show once, few, many or a class for expanded clones.

CDR3,DNA,D,size,V,J,length
CASSPIGGLLNYGYTF,TGTGCCAGCAGCCCCATAGGGGGTTTGCTTAACTATGGCTACACCTTC,.,once,TRBV11-2,TRBJ1-2,16
CASSLSGTSGRTDTQYF,TGTGCCAGCAGTTTGTCCGGGACTAGCGGGAGAACAGATACGCAGTATTTT,TRBD2,.,TRBV9,TRBJ2-3,17
CASTVTGEAQYF,TGTGCCAGCACCGTCACGGGGGAGGCCCAGTACTTC,.,.,TRBV7-2,TRBJ2-5,12
CASSQPGLGLEQYF,TGTGCCAGCAGCCAACCGGGACTAGGGCTCGAGCAGTACTTC,TRBD2,.,TRBV4-2,TRBJ2-7,14
CASSKHSQETQYF,TGTGCCAGCAGCAAACACAGCCAAGAGACCCAGTACTTC,.,.,TRBV27,TRBJ2-5,13
CASSPTGADTQYF,TGTGCCAGCAGCCCGACAGGGGCAGATACGCAGTATTTT,TRBD1,.,TRBV5-6,TRBJ2-3,13
CATSRDAEAADTQYF,TGTGCCACCAGCAGAGATGCAGAGGCCGCAGATACGCAGTATTTT,.,.,TRBV15,TRBJ2-3,15
CASRTGYNEQFF,TGTGCCAGCAGGACAGGATACAATGAGCAGTTCTTC,.,.,TRBV6-5,TRBJ2-1,12
CASSSPGGVNSEQYF,TGTGCCAGCAGCTCGCCCGGGGGGGTAAACAGCGAGCAGTACTTC,TRBD2,.,TRBV7-3,TRBJ2-7,15
CASSSSGGGNTIYF,TGTGCCAGCAGCTCATCGGGTGGAGGAAACACCATATATTTT,.,.,TRBV11-2,TRBJ1-3,14
CASNPTGLLLNEQYF,TGTGCCAGCAACCCGACAGGGCTCCTTCTCAACGAGCAGTACTTC,TRBD1,.,TRBV27,TRBJ2-7,15
CASGEGRVRDTQYF,TGTGCTAGCGGTGAGGGTAGGGTCCGAGATACGCAGTATTTT,.,.,TRBV7-9,TRBJ2-3,14
CASTQEWTVAHYGYTF,TGTGCCTCCACCCAGGAATGGACAGTTGCCCACTATGGCTACACCTTC,.,.,TRBV30,TRBJ1-2,16
CASSSSAGMNTEAFF,TGTGCCAGCAGCTCTTCGGCAGGGATGAACACTGAAGCTTTCTTT,.,.,TRBV9,TRBJ1-1,15
CASREGLAGREADTQYF,TGTGCCAGCAGGGAGGGACTAGCAGGACGGGAAGCAGATACGCAGTATTTT,TRBD2,.,TRBV2,TRBJ2-3,17
CASSTRDRAYEQYF,TGTGCCAGCAGTACCCGGGACAGGGCCTACGAGCAGTACTTC,TRBD1,.,TRBV6-5,TRBJ2-7,14
CASSPGQLNQPQHF,TGTGCCAGCTCACCGGGACAGCTCAATCAGCCCCAGCATTTT,TRBD1,.,TRBV18,TRBJ1-5,14
CAISEGGLHEQYF,TGTGCCATCAGTGAGGGGGGACTCCACGAGCAGTACTTC,.,once,TRBV10-3,TRBJ2-7,13
CASSQVNSASGELFF,TGTGCCAGCAGCCAAGTGAACTCTGCGTCCGGGGAGCTGTTTTTT,.,.,TRBV4-2,TRBJ2-2,15
CAWSGPAGGSTQYF,TGTGCCTGGAGCGGACCAGCGGGAGGGTCGACCCAGTACTTC,TRBD2,.,TRBV30,TRBJ2-5,14
CASSDSSDTEAFF,TGTGCCAGCTCTGACTCCTCCGACACTGAAGCTTTCTTT,.,.,TRBV18,TRBJ1-1,13
CASSLFTGTVNTEAFF,TGTGCCAGCAGCTTATTTACCGGGACAGTTAACACTGAAGCTTTCTTT,TRBD1,.,TRBV11-3,TRBJ1-1,16
CASSRADYSNQPQHF,TGTGCCAGCTCACGAGCGGACTATAGCAATCAGCCCCAGCATTTT,.,.,TRBV18,TRBJ1-5,15
CASSKQGYEQFF,TGTGCCAGTAGTAAACAGGGTTATGAGCAGTTCTTC,.,.,TRBV19,TRBJ2-1,12
CAWSVGTSGVNEQFF,TGTGCCTGGAGTGTGGGGACTAGCGGGGTTAATGAGCAGTTCTTC,TRBD2,.,TRBV30,TRBJ2-1,15
CASSIVARTRTGELFF,TGTGCCAGTAGTATCGTGGCCCGAACGAGAACCGGGGAGCTGTTTTTT,.,once,TRBV19,TRBJ2-2,16
CASSVDYYEQYF,TGTGCCAGCAGCGTCGACTATTACGAGCAGTACTTC,.,.,TRBV7-9,TRBJ2-7,12
CASSRAGAAYNEQFF,TGTGCCAGTAGTAGAGCGGGAGCAGCCTACAATGAGCAGTTCTTC,TRBD2,.,TRBV19,TRBJ2-1,15
CAWLGRGSYEQYF,TGTGCCTGGTTGGGACGGGGCTCCTACGAGCAGTACTTC,.,.,TRBV30,TRBJ2-7,13
CASSLGLTSGLNEQYF,TGTGCCAGCAGCTTAGGTCTGACTAGCGGATTGAACGAGCAGTACTTC,TRBD2,.,TRBV7-2,TRBJ2-7,16
CASSYSTGGTGELFF,TGTGCCAGCTCATACTCGACAGGGGGCACCGGGGAGCTGTTTTTT,TRBD1,.,TRBV18,TRBJ2-2,15
CASREAGVYNEQFF,TGTGCCAGCAGAGAAGCGGGGGTCTACAATGAGCAGTTCTTC,TRBD2,.,TRBV28,TRBJ2-1,14
CASSLRQVAGTEAFF,TGTGCCAGCAGCTTGAGACAGGTGGCGGGCACTGAAGCTTTCTTT,.,.,TRBV11-3,TRBJ1-1,15
CASSFTRTTEAFF,TGTGCCAGCAGTTTTACCCGAACGACTGAAGCTTTCTTT,.,.,TRBV27,TRBJ1-1,13
CASSPGTAYNQPQHF,TGTGCCAGCAGCCCCGGGACAGCTTACAATCAGCCCCAGCATTTT,TRBD1,.,TRBV6-5,TRBJ1-5,15
CASSQDPPGSGNTIYF,TGCGCCAGCAGCCAAGATCCGCCCGGCTCTGGAAACACCATATATTTT,.,.,TRBV4-1,TRBJ1-3,16
CASSLGGAYGYTF,TGTGCCAGCAGTCTAGGGGGGGCCTATGGCTACACCTTC,.,.,TRBV28,TRBJ1-2,13
CASSSQGLGFQETQYF,TGTGCCAGCAGCTCACAGGGGCTTGGTTTTCAAGAGACCCAGTACTTC,TRBD1,.,TRBV13,TRBJ2-5,16
CAWSDPGGGTEAFF,TGTGCCTGGAGTGACCCGGGTGGAGGCACTGAAGCTTTCTTT,.,.,TRBV30,TRBJ1-1,14
CASSPQTVSNQPQHF,TGTGCCAGCTCACCACAAACGGTTAGCAATCAGCCCCAGCATTTT,.,.,TRBV18,TRBJ1-5,15
CASIPLGEGLDTEAFF,TGTGCCAGCATCCCCTTGGGGGAGGGGTTGGACACTGAAGCTTTCTTT,.,.,TRBV5-4,TRBJ1-1,16
CASSGTGGHGYTF,TGTGCCAGCAGTGGGACGGGGGGGCATGGCTACACCTTC,.,.,TRBV2,TRBJ1-2,13
CASSAYPGSYGYTF,TGTGCCAGCAGTGCCTACCCCGGGTCTTATGGCTACACCTTC,.,few,TRBV27,TRBJ1-2,14
CASSPRETGNTIYF,TGTGCCAGCTCACCCAGGGAAACTGGAAACACCATATATTTT,.,.,TRBV18,TRBJ1-3,14
CASSYSTETQYF,TGTGCCAGCAGTTACTCGACAGAGACCCAGTACTTC,.,few,TRBV6-5,TRBJ2-5,12
CASSLDLQGWETQYF,TGCGCCAGCAGCTTGGATCTACAGGGTTGGGAGACCCAGTACTTC,.,.,TRBV5-1,TRBJ2-5,15
CASTTSPWNTEAFF,TGTGCCAGTACCACATCACCCTGGAACACTGAAGCTTTCTTT,.,once,TRBV2,TRBJ1-1,14
CASSLADSNQPQHF,TGTGCCAGCAGCTTGGCCGATAGCAATCAGCCCCAGCATTTT,.,.,TRBV5-4,TRBJ1-5,14
CASSPPPWTDTQYF,TGTGCCAGTAGTCCCCCCCCCTGGACAGATACGCAGTATTTT,.,.,TRBV19,TRBJ2-3,14